Below are 25 T cell receptor beta chains sequenced from a single sample in a study of blood T cells in healthy people across ages. Primed by a sample-barcoded 5' primer and a J-beta primer mix, a second PCR proceeded for about 6 to 12 cycles. TCRdb re-analysed the 5' RACE reads in MiXCR, keeping a single row per CDR3 protein. The data hold around 750,000 distinct CDR3 sequences, with roughly 53% observed a single time. The sample consisted of blood. The receptors stem from a man aged 80 or over in good health.

This clonotype was counted between two and nine times. This chain links TRBV6-6 with TRBJ2-4; D may be TRBD2 (6 bases). V gave up 7 bases and J gave up 13 bases, with 17 bases separating them. The CDR3 is 12 residues long. The germline V gene has CDR1 MNHNY and CDR2 SVGAGI (reference sequence). This chain's CDR3 is CASTNPGEEQYF. CDR3 sequence (DNA): TGTGCCAGCACCAACCCGGGGGAGGAGCAGTACTTC.

This clonotype was observed once. The J gene is TRBJ2-4, the V gene TRBV19; D tentatively fits TRBD1 or TRBD2 (6 bases each). Germline CDR1 and CDR2: LNHDA and SQIVND (reference sequence). V shed 6 bases and J shed 13 bases, with 19 bases lying between them. The CDR3 has 13 residues. The CDR3 DNA reads TGTGCCAGTAGCCGCGGGGTTGGGGACAAGCAGTACTTC. Amino acids: CASSRGVGDKQYF.

The table lists this clonotype with a few counts. The CDR3 DNA is TGTGCCAGCAGCGCACAGGGTTCCACAGATACGCAGTATTTT. It translates to CASSAQGSTDTQYF. The chain combines TRBV7-3 with TRBJ2-3; tentative D call: TRBD1 (6 bases). The germline CDR1 and CDR2 sequences are SGHTA and FQGTGA. Trimming took 5 bases from V and 2 from J, leaving 11 bases between them. CDR3 size: 14 residues. Variable domain in full (rest from reference TRBV7-3 and TRBJ2-3): GAGVSQTPSNKVTEKGKYVELRCDPISGHTALYWYRQSLGQGPEFLIYFQGTGAADDSGLPNDRFFAVRPEGSVSTLKIQRTERGDSAVYLCASSAQGSTDTQYFGPGTRLTVL.

The J gene is TRBJ2-3, the V gene TRBV5-1; 15 bases are a match to TRBD2. There are 18 residues in the CDR3. CDR1 is SGHRS, CDR2 YFSETQ, per germline. After removal of 1 base from V and 6 bases from J, the junction contained 9 bases not matched to a gene. CDR3 nucleotide sequence: TGCGCCAGCAGCTTGACCGGACTAGCGGGAGGGAAGAGGGATACGCAGTATTTT. Translated: CASSLTGLAGGKRDTQYF. Drawing the rest from reference TRBV5-1 and TRBJ2-3, the complete variable domain is KAGVTQTPRYLIKTRGQQVTLSCSPISGHRSVSWYQQTPGQGLQFLFEYFSETQRNKGNFPGRFSGRQFSNSRSEMNVSTLELGDSALYLCASSLTGLAGGKRDTQYFGPGTRLTVL.

The V and J genes are TRBV12-3 or TRBV12-4 and TRBJ2-7; 9 nucleotides line up with TRBD1. This CDR3 is built from 13 residues. V trimming: 5 bases; J trimming: 2 bases; junction bases outside the gene matches: 1. The CDR3 sequence is CASSDRGAYEQYF. CDR3 coding DNA: TGTGCCAGCAGTGACAGGGGGGCCTACGAGCAGTACTTC.

The chain combines TRBV3-1 with TRBJ2-1; D is perhaps TRBD1 or TRBD2 (5 bases each). The germline gives CDR1 LGHDT, CDR2 YNNKEL (reference sequence). V was pared by 5 bases and J by 0 bases, with 14 bases between. This CDR3 has 16 residues. The CDR3 spells CASSSIGESSYNEQFF. CDR3 bases: TGTGCCAGCAGCTCAATAGGGGAGAGCTCCTACAATGAGCAGTTCTTC.

The chain is built from TRBV12-3 or TRBV12-4 and TRBJ1-6, with no clear D. Trimming removed 2 bases at V and 7 bases at J, with 6 bases between. This CDR3 has 13 residues. CDR3 DNA: TGTGCCAGCAGTTTAAACGGGAATTCACCCCTCCACTTT. As protein: CASSLNGNSPLHF.

This clonotype occurred once. Sequence at one end of the junction differs from germline and may be a read error. This rearrangement joins TRBV12-3 or TRBV12-4 to TRBJ2-2, with 9 bases aligning to TRBD1. CDR3 length: 15 amino acids. For the CDR3, the DNA is TGTTCCAGCAGCCCACAGGGGGCAGGTGCCGGGGAGCTGTTTTTT. It translates to CSSSPQGAGAGELFF.

The chain links TRBV18 to TRBJ2-3; D is tentatively TRBD1 or TRBD2 (5 bases each). Germline V lookup: CDR1 KGHSH, CDR2 LQKENI. V lost 6 bases and J 4 bases, leaving 11 bases between the germline ends. The length of the CDR3 is 13 residues. The CDR3 coding sequence is TGTGCCAGCTCCCAGGGAGAGGCAGATACGCAGTATTTT. Its translation is CASSQGEADTQYF. The complete variable domain, with remaining parts taken from reference TRBV18 and TRBJ2-3, reads NAGVMQNPRHLVRRRGQEARLRCSPMKGHSHVYWYRQLPEEGLKFMVYLQKENIIDESGMPKERFSAEFPKEGPSILRIQQVVRGDSAAYFCASSQGEADTQYFGPGTRLTVL.

V usage is TRBV3-1 and J usage is TRBJ2-5; D is ambiguous. Germline V gene sequence: CDR1 LGHDT, CDR2 YNNKEL (reference sequence). V shed 4 bases and J shed 5 bases, with 14 bases lying between them. The CDR3 is made up of 14 amino acids. The CDR3 coding sequence is TGTGCCAGCAGCCTGGGTCGGTACAATGAGACCCAGTACTTC. The encoded protein is CASSLGRYNETQYF.

In this sample, this clonotype turned up once. The rearrangement links TRBV20-1 to TRBJ1-2; perhaps TRBD1 as D (5 bases). The CDR3 totals 12 residues. The germline gives CDR1 DFQATT, CDR2 SNEGSKA (reference sequence). The V end lost 6 bases, the J end lost 7 bases, and 15 bases lay between the germline ends. The CDR3 spells CSARGGFGGYTF. The CDR3 DNA reads TGCAGTGCCCGTGGGGGATTCGGTGGCTACACCTTC.

V and J are TRBV3-1 and TRBJ2-1; D perhaps matches TRBD1 (6 bases). The CDR3 has 14 residues. The germline V and J ends were trimmed by 1 base and 4 bases, with 8 bases remaining between them. Germline V gene lookup returns CDR1 LGHDT and CDR2 YNNKEL (reference sequence). The CDR3 DNA is TGTGCCAGCAGCCAAGCACAGGGTTACAATGAGCAGTTCTTC. It is translated as CASSQAQGYNEQFF.

The rearrangement links TRBV3-1 to TRBJ2-3, with 11 bases identical to TRBD2. This CDR3 is 18 amino acids long. Trimming took 1 base from V and 2 from J; bases not matched to a gene: 8. Germline V gene data show CDR1 as LGHDT and CDR2 as YNNKEL (reference sequence). The CDR3 region has the DNA TGTGCCAGCAGCCAAGGGACTAGCGGGCGGGGATACACAGATACGCAGTATTTT. The encoded protein is CASSQGTSGRGYTDTQYF.

V is TRBV20-1 and J is TRBJ2-7, with 8 bases matching TRBD2. Germline CDR1 and CDR2: DFQATT and SNEGSKA (reference sequence). The CDR3 runs to 14 residues. The V segment lost 6 bases and the J segment 6 bases; nucleotides outside the gene matches: 13. The CDR3 coding sequence is TGCAGTGCCACGTGGTCTCTAGCGGGCGGCGAGCAGTACTTC. It yields the protein CSATWSLAGGEQYF.

The genes are TRBV11-1 and TRBJ2-4, with 9 bases that match TRBD1. The DNA end lines up better with TRBJ2-7; the J call may be wrong. Per germline, CDR1 SGHAT and CDR2 FQDESV (reference sequence). CDR3 size: 14 residues. The CDR3 spells CASSRTHRGHEQYF. DNA of the CDR3: TGTGCCAGCAGCCGAACACACAGGGGGCACGAGCAGTACTTC.

This rearrangement joins TRBV20-1 to TRBJ1-5, with D maybe TRBD1 (6 bases). This CDR3 comprises 14 residues. V was trimmed by 4 bases and J by 1 base, leaving 11 bases between them. Looked up from germline, CDR1 is DFQATT and CDR2 is SNEGSKA (reference sequence). CDR3 coding DNA: TGCAGTGCTATATTCCAGGGGAGCAATCAGCCCCAGCATTTT. Its translation: CSAIFQGSNQPQHF.

In its sample, this clonotype was seen a few times. This chain uses TRBV18 with TRBJ2-1, with 10 bases that match TRBD1. V lost 5 bases, J lost 6 bases, and 7 bases stayed unmatched. The CDR3 loop spans 15 amino acids. The V gene's germline CDR1 is KGHSH and CDR2 LQKENI. The CDR3 is CASSYDRGHSNEQFF. The CDR3 coding sequence is TGTGCCAGCTCATACGACAGGGGGCATTCCAATGAGCAGTTCTTC.

The CDR3 spells CASRVRDTNNEQFF. CDR3 in DNA: TGTGCCAGCAGGGTCCGGGACACCAACAATGAGCAGTTCTTC. The V and J genes are TRBV12-3 or TRBV12-4 and TRBJ2-1, with D possibly matching TRBD1 (6 bases). The CDR3 length is 14 residues. V shed 6 bases and J shed 5 bases, with 14 bases lying between them.

The chain uses TRBV6-1 and TRBJ1-5, with D uncertain. Trimming shortened V by 7 bases and J by 10 bases, and 11 bases separated the two germline ends. The CDR3 is made up of 11 amino acids. Germline V gene data show CDR1 as MNHNS and CDR2 as SASEGT. CDR3 bases: TGTGCCAGCATCGATGCGGGCCCCCAGCATTTT. Amino acids: CASIDAGPQHF.

The V call is TRBV12-3 or TRBV12-4, the J call TRBJ1-5, with 10 nucleotides matching TRBD1. The CDR3 covers 15 residues. Trimming cost V 6 bases and J 7 bases; bases outside gene matches: 9. The CDR3 reads CASSRGGQGSQPQHF. DNA of the CDR3: TGTGCCAGCAGCCGAGGGGGACAGGGGTCCCAGCCCCAGCATTTT.

There are a few counts of this clonotype. The rearrangement uses TRBV9 and TRBJ2-7; 7 bases match TRBD2. Germline trimming cut 4 bases from V and 2 bases from J; bases unmatched to any gene: 3. The germline gives CDR1 SGDLS, CDR2 YYNGEE. The CDR3 is 13 amino acids. CDR3 DNA: TGTGCCAGCAGCACAGGACTAGCCTACGAGCAGTACTTC. It encodes CASSTGLAYEQYF.

The rearrangement links TRBV11-2 to TRBJ2-1; D assignment may be TRBD1 or TRBD2 (7 bases each). Trimming stripped 5 bases from V and 9 bases from J, with 38 bases between. The length of the CDR3 is 21 residues. CDR1 and CDR2 from the germline V gene are SGHAT and FQNNGV. The chain's CDR3 is CASSPMFGDRGGGSSPTEQFF. DNA for the CDR3: TGTGCCAGCAGCCCAATGTTTGGGGACAGAGGAGGCGGGAGCTCCCCTACTGAGCAGTTCTTC. Together with reference TRBV11-2 and TRBJ2-1, the CDR3 gives the full variable domain: EAGVAQSPRYKIIEKRQSVAFWCNPISGHATLYWYQQILGQGPKLLIQFQNNGVVDDSQLPKDRFSAERLKGVDSTLKIQPAKLEDSAVYLCASSPMFGDRGGGSSPTEQFFGPGTRLTVL.

This clonotype was recorded a few times. V and J are TRBV20-1 and TRBJ1-2; D gene unclear. The CDR3 runs to 14 residues. The germline V gene has CDR1 DFQATT and CDR2 SNEGSKA (reference sequence). Trimming stripped 1 base from V and 0 bases from J, with 9 bases between. The CDR3 DNA reads as TGCAGTGCTAGAGTCAGCGCTCCTAACTATGGCTACACCTTC. It is translated as CSARVSAPNYGYTF.

V is TRBV3-1 and J is TRBJ2-5; D perhaps matches TRBD2 (5 bases). Trimming took off 4 bases at V and 11 bases at J, with 20 bases between the two ends. The CDR3 has 14 residues. CDR1 is LGHDT and CDR2 is YNNKEL in the germline V gene (reference sequence). The CDR3 is CASSLLSSLGEQYF. The CDR3 region has the DNA TGTGCCAGCAGCCTCCTTTCTAGCTTAGGTGAGCAGTACTTC.

The chain uses TRBV5-5 and TRBJ1-2, with TRBD1 identical over 9 bases. The germline V gene has CDR1 SGHKS and CDR2 YYEKEE (reference sequence). With 0 bases clipped from V and 7 bases from J, the junction kept 10 bases outside the gene matches. The CDR3 length is 16 residues. The CDR3 loop is CASSLEGQGLYGGYTF. CDR3 bases: TGTGCCAGCAGCTTGGAGGGACAGGGTCTTTACGGTGGCTACACCTTC.